This TCR beta chain was observed in a study of T-cell memory formation after mild COVID-19. For the study at large: Across donors, TCR clusters were largely donor specific.

This CDR3 spans 15 amino acids. Trimming removed 2 bases from V and 2 bases from J, with 12 bases in between. The germline V gene encodes CDR1 SGDLS and CDR2 YYNGEE. A single record per CDR3 protein comes from TCRdb applying MiXCR to the 5' RACE reads. The data hold just under 550,000 distinct CDR3 sequences, with 20% observed a single time. This clonotype was found a few times. The sample comprised PBMCs or a T cell subset sorted from them (not recorded which). The receptor comes from an adult woman who had mild COVID-19 (a few samples of this study predate the infection). Cell type and time point are not known. The V call is TRBV9, the J call TRBJ2-3; TRBD1 might be the D (6 bases). The CDR3 DNA is TGTGCCAGCAGCGTGGCGGACAGCCTCACAGATACGCAGTATTTT. It codes for CASSVADSLTDTQYF.